Listed below are T cell receptor beta chains from one sample, sequenced in a study of cytomegalovirus exposure and HLA in healthy donors. This table comes from immunoSEQ multiplex PCR, and its TCRdb copy is limited to in-frame clones, with some not included. Among 110,000 to 150,000 clones listed, around four fifths were seen once. Sequencing was done on a sample of PBMCs. These receptors originate from a male donor in good health and CMV-seronegative. Each CDR3 is given with its conserved first and last residue. The D gene is left open where the match is weak. The size field is filled for only some rows; it gives once, few, many or a size class.

V: TRBV6-6; D: TRBD2; size: once; J: TRBJ2-3; CDR3: CASRSGERGGTDTQYF; DNA: TGTGCCAGCAGGAGCGGGGAGCGGGGGGGCACAGATACGCAGTATTTT
V: TRBV5-4; D: -; size: -; J: TRBJ2-3; CDR3: CASSLVGETQYF; DNA: TGTGCCAGCAGCTTGGTTGGGGAGACGCAGTATTTT
V: TRBV7-9; D: TRBD1; size: -; J: TRBJ2-3; CDR3: CASSRRDSYTDTQYF; DNA: TGTGCCAGCAGCCGACGGGACAGTTACACAGATACGCAGTATTTT
V: TRBV28; D: TRBD2; size: -; J: TRBJ2-5; CDR3: CASSISGRGETQYF; DNA: TGTGCCAGCAGTATTAGCGGGAGGGGGGAGACCCAGTACTTC
V: TRBV2; D: -; size: -; J: TRBJ2-1; CDR3: CASSTSNYYNEQFF; DNA: TGTGCCAGCAGTACTTCAAACTACTACAATGAGCAGTTCTTC
V: TRBV5-1; D: TRBD1; size: -; J: TRBJ2-7; CDR3: CASSTGTARREQYF; DNA: TGCGCCAGCAGCACCGGGACAGCCAGACGCGAGCAGTACTTC
V: TRBV5-1; D: TRBD1; size: -; J: TRBJ1-2; CDR3: CASSQRQGAQGYGYTF; DNA: TGCGCCAGCAGCCAAAGACAGGGGGCGCAAGGCTATGGCTACACCTTC
V: TRBV13; D: -; size: -; J: TRBJ1-2; CDR3: CASSPDRSTQTYGYTF; DNA: TGTGCCAGCAGCCCCGACCGCTCGACACAGACCTATGGCTACACCTTC
V: TRBV10-3; D: -; size: -; J: TRBJ2-7; CDR3: CATVDIGGVTYEQYF; DNA: TGTGCCACGGTAGACATCGGGGGTGTAACCTACGAGCAGTACTTC
V: TRBV27; D: TRBD2; size: -; J: TRBJ2-3; CDR3: CASRRVAGGLTDTQYF; DNA: TGTGCCAGCAGGAGAGTAGCGGGAGGCCTCACAGATACGCAGTATTTT
V: TRBV7-8; D: -; size: -; J: TRBJ1-1; CDR3: CASSPGGSEAFF; DNA: TGTGCCAGCAGCCCGGGGGGTAGTGAAGCTTTCTTT
V: TRBV5-1; D: TRBD2; size: -; J: TRBJ2-1; CDR3: CASSLVGRAGGPNEQFF; DNA: TGCGCCAGCAGCTTGGTCGGGAGAGCGGGGGGGCCGAATGAGCAGTTCTTC
V: TRBV28; D: -; size: -; J: TRBJ2-5; CDR3: CASSGPAYSPRGETQYF; DNA: TGTGCCAGCAGTGGGCCAGCGTACTCGCCGAGGGGGGAGACCCAGTACTTC
V: TRBV28; D: -; size: -; J: TRBJ2-7; CDR3: CASSLFGGAYEQYF; DNA: TGTGCCAGCAGTTTATTTGGAGGGGCCTACGAGCAGTACTTC
V: TRBV18; D: -; size: once; J: TRBJ2-3; CDR3: CASSQRGSGLTDTQYF; DNA: TGTGCCAGCTCCCAAAGGGGGTCAGGTCTCACAGATACGCAGTATTTT
V: TRBV7-9; D: -; size: -; J: TRBJ2-7; CDR3: CASSLGAGSYEQYF; DNA: TGTGCCAGCAGCTTAGGAGCAGGGTCCTACGAGCAGTACTTC